This section outlines one T cell receptor (beta chain) sequence together with its context. As yet, its antigen is unknown. The data derive from a study of cytomegalovirus exposure and HLA in healthy donors. Study-wide results and limits: Earlier analysis yielded a pattern in which most TCR beta V segments were productive about 87% or about 30% of the time. A few V segments could not be told apart, such as TRBV6-2 and TRBV6-3, and were left out. In a later analysis, TCR beta V- and J-gene trimming showed a link to a missense DCLRE1C variant.

The CDR3 runs 13 residues. Per germline, CDR1 SGHVS and CDR2 FQNEAQ. Trimming at V came to 5 bases and at J to 8 bases, leaving 5 bases not matched to a gene. 60 Vbeta and 13 Jbeta primers were used in PCR. Clones were sequenced by immunoSEQ multiplex PCR, and TCRdb holds only the in-frame ones, with some missing. The sample holds 150,000 to 200,000 clones, 70% to 80% seen once. V gene TRBV7-8 combines with J gene TRBJ1-2; 10 bases match TRBD1. Specimen: PBMCs. This TCR derives from a woman between 40 and 55 years old in good health and CMV-seronegative. The DNA of the CDR3 is TGTGCCAGCAGCCGGGACAGGGGCGCGGGCTACACCTTC. Translation gives CASSRDRGAGYTF.